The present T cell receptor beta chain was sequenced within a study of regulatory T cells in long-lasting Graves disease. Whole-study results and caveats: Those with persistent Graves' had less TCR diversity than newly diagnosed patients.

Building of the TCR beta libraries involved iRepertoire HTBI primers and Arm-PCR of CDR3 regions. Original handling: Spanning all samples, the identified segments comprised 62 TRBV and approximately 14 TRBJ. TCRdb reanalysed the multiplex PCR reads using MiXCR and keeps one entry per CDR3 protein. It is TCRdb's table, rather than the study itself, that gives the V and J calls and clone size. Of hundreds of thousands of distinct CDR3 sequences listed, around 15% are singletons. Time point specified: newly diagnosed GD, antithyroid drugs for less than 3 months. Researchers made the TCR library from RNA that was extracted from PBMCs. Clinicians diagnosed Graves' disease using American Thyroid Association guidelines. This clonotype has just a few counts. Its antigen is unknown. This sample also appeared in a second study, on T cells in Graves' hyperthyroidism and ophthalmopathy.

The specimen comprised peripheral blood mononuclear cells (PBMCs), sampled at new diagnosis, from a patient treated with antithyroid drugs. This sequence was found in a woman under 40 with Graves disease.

This CDR3 reads CATRAGGPDNEQFF. CDR3 in DNA: TGTGCCACCAGAGCGGGAGGGCCTGACAATGAGCAGTTCTTC. The rearrangement joins TRBV6-2 or TRBV6-3 to TRBJ2-1, with 10 bases lining up with TRBD2. CDR1 and CDR2 from the germline V gene are MNHEY and SVGEGT. V was pared by 10 bases and J by 5 bases, with 8 bases of the junction left unmatched. The CDR3 runs to 14 residues.